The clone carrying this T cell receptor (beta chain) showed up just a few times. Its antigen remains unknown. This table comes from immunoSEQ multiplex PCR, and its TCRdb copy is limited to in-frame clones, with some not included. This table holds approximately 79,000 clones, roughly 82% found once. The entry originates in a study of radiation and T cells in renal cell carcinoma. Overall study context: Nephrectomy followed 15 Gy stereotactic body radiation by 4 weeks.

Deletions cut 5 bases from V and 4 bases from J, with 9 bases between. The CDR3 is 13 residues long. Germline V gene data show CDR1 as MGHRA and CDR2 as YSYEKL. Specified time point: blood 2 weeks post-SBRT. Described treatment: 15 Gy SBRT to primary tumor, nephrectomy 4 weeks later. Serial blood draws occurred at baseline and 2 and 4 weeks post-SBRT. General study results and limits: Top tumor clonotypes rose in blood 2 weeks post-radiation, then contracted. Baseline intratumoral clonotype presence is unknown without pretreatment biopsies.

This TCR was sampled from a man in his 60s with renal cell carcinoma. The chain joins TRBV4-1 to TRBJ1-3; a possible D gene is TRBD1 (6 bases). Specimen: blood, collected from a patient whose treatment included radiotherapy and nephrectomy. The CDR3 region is CASSGTPGNTIYF. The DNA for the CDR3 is TGCGCCAGCAGCGGGACACCAGGAAACACCATATATTTT.